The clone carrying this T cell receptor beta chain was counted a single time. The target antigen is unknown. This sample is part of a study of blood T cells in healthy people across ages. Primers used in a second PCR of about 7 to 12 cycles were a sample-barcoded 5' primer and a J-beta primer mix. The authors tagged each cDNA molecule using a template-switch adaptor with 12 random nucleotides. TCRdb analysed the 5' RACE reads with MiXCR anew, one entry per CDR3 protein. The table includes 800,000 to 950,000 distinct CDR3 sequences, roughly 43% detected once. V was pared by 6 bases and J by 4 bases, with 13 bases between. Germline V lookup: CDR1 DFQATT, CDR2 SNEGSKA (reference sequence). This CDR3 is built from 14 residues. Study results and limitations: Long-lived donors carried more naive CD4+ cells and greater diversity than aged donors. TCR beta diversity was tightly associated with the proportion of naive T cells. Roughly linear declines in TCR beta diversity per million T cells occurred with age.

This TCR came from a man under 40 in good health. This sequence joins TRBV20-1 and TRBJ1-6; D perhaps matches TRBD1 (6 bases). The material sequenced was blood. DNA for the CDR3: TGCAGTGCGTTACGACAGGTGTATAATTCACCCCTCCACTTT. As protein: CSALRQVYNSPLHF.